What follows are 24 T cell receptor beta chains derived from one specimen sequenced in a study of identical twins. Each CDR3 protein gets one entry after TCRdb re-called the 5' RACE reads with MiXCR. The sample contains 1.5 million to 2 million distinct CDR3 sequences, more than 30% of which appear only once. What was sequenced was cord blood. Receptors were obtained from a newborn girl in good health.

V gene TRBV21-1 combines with J gene TRBJ1-4; TRBD1 was called by the table and not checked on the DNA. TRBV21-1 is described as a pseudogene. The CDR3 sequence is 15 residues long. The CDR3 DNA reads as TGTGCCAGCAGCAAGCCGGGACAGCAAAATGAAAAACTGTTTTTT. Translating gives CASSKPGQQNEKLFF.

This clonotype was detected many times. This sequence joins TRBV10-3 and TRBJ2-1; TRBD2 agrees at 11 bases. V lost 3 bases, J lost 7 bases, and 5 bases stayed unmatched. This CDR3 has 15 amino acids. Germline V lookup: CDR1 ENHRY, CDR2 SYGVKD. The CDR3 spells CAISEGSGGANEQFF. CDR3 DNA: TGTGCCATCAGTGAAGGTAGCGGGGGGGCGAATGAGCAGTTCTTC.

The genes are TRBV5-1 and TRBJ2-5; TRBD2 agrees at 8 bases. The CDR3 extends over 14 amino acids. Germline V gene data show CDR1 as SGHRS and CDR2 as YFSETQ. With 2 bases clipped from V and 3 bases from J, the junction kept 3 bases outside the gene matches. The CDR3 nucleotides read TGCGCCAGCAGCTTCGGGGGGGCCGAAGAGACCCAGTACTTC. Translated, it gives CASSFGGAEETQYF.

This clonotype showed up many times. V is TRBV12-3 or TRBV12-4 and J is TRBJ2-5; D may match TRBD1 or TRBD2 (6 bases each). CDR3 size: 14 residues. The V and J ends lost 3 bases and 2 bases respectively, with 10 bases between them. CDR3: CASSFRGGQETQYF. In DNA form, the CDR3 reads TGTGCCAGCAGTTTCAGAGGGGGGCAAGAGACCCAGTACTTC.

There are many counts of this clonotype. The chain joins TRBV6-5 to TRBJ2-7, with 8 positions matching TRBD1. The V segment lost 5 bases and the J segment 2 bases; nucleotides outside the gene matches: 8. Looked up from germline, CDR1 is MNHEY and CDR2 is SVGAGI. This CDR3 region has 15 residues. The CDR3 nucleotides read TGTGCCAGCAGTCCCGGACAGGGAGGCACCTACGAGCAGTACTTC. This codes for CASSPGQGGTYEQYF.

The chain recombines TRBV12-3 or TRBV12-4 with TRBJ1-1; TRBD1 might be the D (5 bases). This CDR3 region has 14 residues. Deletions cut 3 bases from V and 5 bases from J, with 13 bases between. The CDR3 protein is CASSLERGETEAFF. The CDR3 DNA sequence: TGTGCCAGCAGTTTGGAGAGGGGCGAGACTGAAGCTTTCTTT.

This chain links TRBV5-1 with TRBJ2-7, with 11 bases lining up with TRBD1. Germline trimming cut 0 bases from V and 5 bases from J; bases unmatched to any gene: 4. CDR3 size: 15 residues. CDR1 and CDR2 from the germline V gene are SGHRS and YFSETQ. CDR3 nucleotide sequence: TGCGCCAGCAGCTTGGCCTTGGGACAGGGGGACGAGCAGTACTTC. Translation gives CASSLALGQGDEQYF.

This sequence joins TRBV5-6 and TRBJ1-2, with D possibly TRBD1 on 5 matching bases. Trimming took off 4 bases at V and 4 bases at J, with 14 bases between the two ends. Germline V gives CDR1 SGHDT, CDR2 YYEEEE. The CDR3 runs to 14 residues. CDR3 residues: CASSRKKGSYGYTF. For the CDR3, the DNA is TGTGCCAGCAGCCGGAAAAAGGGGTCCTATGGCTACACCTTC.

This clonotype was recorded many times. The chain uses TRBV12-3 or TRBV12-4 and TRBJ2-7; 9 bases are a match to TRBD1. V gave up 4 bases and J gave up 5 bases; unmatched junction bases: 6. This CDR3 has 14 residues. The CDR3 coding sequence is TGTGCCAGCAGTTATCGGGACAGGGTCAACGAGCAGTACTTC. It yields the protein CASSYRDRVNEQYF.

There are a few counts of this clonotype. This sequence joins TRBV6-5 and TRBJ2-3; perhaps TRBD1 as D (6 bases). CDR1 MNHEY and CDR2 SVGAGI come from the germline V gene. Trimming took 0 bases from V and 0 from J, leaving 13 bases between them. This CDR3 is 17 amino acids long. DNA of the CDR3: TGTGCCAGCAGTTACTCAGACAGGACCTCTAGCACAGATACGCAGTATTTT. Translated: CASSYSDRTSSTDTQYF.

This clonotype was seen a few times. The V gene is TRBV6-2 or TRBV6-3, the J gene TRBJ2-7; 7 bases line up with TRBD1. There are 14 residues in the CDR3. CDR1 is MNHEY, CDR2 SVGEGT, per germline. With 6 bases clipped from V and 0 bases from J, the junction kept 5 bases outside the gene matches. The CDR3 DNA sequence: TGTGCCAGCAGGCGGACAGGTCGCTCCTACGAGCAGTACTTC. Encoded protein: CASRRTGRSYEQYF.

The sample holds many counts of this clonotype. The rearrangement joins TRBV29-1 to TRBJ2-3; 11 positions match TRBD2. The CDR3 consists of 16 residues. The germline gives CDR1 SQVTM, CDR2 ANQGSEA. V shed 5 bases and J 0 bases; nucleotides not matched to a gene: 7. The CDR3 sequence is CSVRTSGSSSTDTQYF. DNA of the CDR3: TGCAGCGTTCGAACTAGCGGGAGTTCTAGCACAGATACGCAGTATTTT.

The rearrangement links TRBV27 to TRBJ2-7; 13 bases map to TRBD2. Germline V gene lookup returns CDR1 MNHEY and CDR2 SMNVEV (reference sequence). The CDR3 length is 15 residues. The V and J ends lost 6 bases and 7 bases, in that order; junction bases with no gene match: 9. CDR3 protein: CASRRTSGGAREQYF. DNA of the CDR3: TGTGCCAGCAGAAGAACTAGCGGGGGGGCCCGGGAGCAGTACTTC.

J is TRBJ1-4 and V is TRBV7-9, with 8 positions matching TRBD1. Per germline, CDR1 SEHNR and CDR2 FQNEAQ (reference sequence). The CDR3 contains 17 residues. The ends lost 5 bases at V and 2 bases at J; junction bases unmatched: 10. DNA of the CDR3: TGTGCCAGCAGCCCTGGACAGGGCGATTTGACTAATGAAAAACTGTTTTTT. As protein: CASSPGQGDLTNEKLFF.

The chain recombines TRBV7-2 with TRBJ2-3; no clear D gene. V gave up 3 bases and J gave up 2 bases, with 9 bases separating them. This CDR3 has 14 residues. Germline CDR1 reads SGHTA; CDR2 reads FQGNSA. CDR3 protein: CASSLGPDTDTQYF. The CDR3 nucleotides are TGTGCCAGCAGCTTGGGCCCCGACACAGATACGCAGTATTTT.

About this clonotype itself: A far larger clone is a single base away, which makes a read error likely. V is TRBV28 and J is TRBJ2-1; D not resolved. The length of the CDR3 is 10 residues. The germline V and J ends were trimmed by 6 bases and 10 bases, with 7 bases remaining between them. CDR1 and CDR2 from the germline V gene are MDHEN and SYDVKM. The CDR3 nucleotides read TGTGCCAGCAGGACCTACGAGCAGTTCTTC. This translates into CASRTYEQFF.

The V gene is TRBV14, the J gene TRBJ2-1; 12 nucleotides line up with TRBD2. The germline gives CDR1 SGHDN, CDR2 FVKESK. The CDR3 runs to 17 residues. Trimming at V came to 0 bases and at J to 6 bases, leaving 6 bases not matched to a gene. The CDR3 protein is CASSQDHSSGRGNEQFF. CDR3 nucleotide sequence: TGTGCCAGCAGCCAAGACCATTCTAGCGGGAGGGGCAATGAGCAGTTCTTC. The complete variable domain, with remaining parts taken from reference TRBV14 and TRBJ2-1, reads EAGVTQFPSHSVIEKGQTVTLRCDPISGHDNLYWYRRVMGKEIKFLLHFVKESKQDESGMPNNRFLAERTGGTYSTLKVQPAELEDSGVYFCASSQDHSSGRGNEQFFGPGTRLTVL.

This clonotype showed up just a few times. The rearrangement links TRBV10-2 to TRBJ1-2; 9 positions agree with TRBD1. From germline, CDR1 is WSHSY and CDR2 SAAADI. The CDR3 is 15 residues long. After removal of 6 bases from V and 1 base from J, the junction contained 6 bases not matched to a gene. The DNA for the CDR3 is TGCGCCAGCAGAACAGGGGGCGCGGGTAACTATGGCTACACCTTC. Protein product: CASRTGGAGNYGYTF.

A remark on this clonotype: Germline and junction disagree at one end, which may indicate a read error. The chain has TRBV12-3 or TRBV12-4 and TRBJ2-3, with TRBD2 as a possible D gene (5 bases). The CDR3 is 14 amino acids. For the CDR3, the DNA is TGTGTCAGCAGTTTAAGCGGTAGAGCGGATACGCAGTATTTT. This translates into CVSSLSGRADTQYF.

The table lists this clonotype with many counts. The chain links TRBV29-1 to TRBJ1-2; no firm D call. The CDR3 length is 11 residues. V lost 6 bases and J 4 bases, leaving 9 bases between the germline ends. From germline, CDR1 is SQVTM and CDR2 ANQGSEA. This chain's CDR3 is CSVPGFYGYTF. CDR3 in DNA: TGCAGCGTCCCGGGATTCTATGGCTACACCTTC.

This clonotype was observed a handful of times. The chain uses TRBV18 and TRBJ1-1; 7 positions match TRBD1. This CDR3 has 15 residues. The ends lost 3 bases at V and 0 bases at J; junction bases unmatched: 4. The germline V gene encodes CDR1 KGHSH and CDR2 LQKENI. The CDR3 nucleotides read TGTGCCAGCTCACCCACGACAGGGATGAACACTGAAGCTTTCTTT. It codes for CASSPTTGMNTEAFF.

The chain joins TRBV20-1 to TRBJ2-7; TRBD2 might be the D (6 bases). This CDR3 spans 15 amino acids. Deletions cut 5 bases from V and 4 bases from J, with 21 bases between. The germline CDR1 and CDR2 sequences are DFQATT and SNEGSKA (reference sequence). This CDR3 is CSAPTIPGLVYEQYF. CDR3 sequence (DNA): TGCAGTGCTCCCACGATCCCGGGACTTGTATACGAGCAGTACTTC.

J is TRBJ2-3 and V is TRBV27; D is possibly TRBD1 (5 bases). The CDR3 is made up of 15 amino acids. Trimming stripped 1 base from V and 3 bases from J, with 11 bases between. Germline V gene data show CDR1 as MNHEY and CDR2 as SMNVEV (reference sequence). CDR3 coding DNA: TGTGCCAGCAGTTTATATTCAGGGTTGACAGATACGCAGTATTTT. This encodes CASSLYSGLTDTQYF.

This clonotype was detected a few times. The V gene is TRBV12-3 or TRBV12-4, the J gene TRBJ2-3; 9 positions agree with TRBD2. The junction had 6 bases not matched to a gene; V was cut back by 1 base and J by 4 bases. There are 16 residues in the CDR3. DNA for the CDR3: TGTGCCAGCAGTTTAGGTGGCGCGGGAGGGCCAGATACGCAGTATTTT. Amino acids: CASSLGGAGGPDTQYF.